This T cell receptor (beta chain) was captured by sequencing in a study of T cell repertoires in cytomegalovirus infection. Study background: Alongside well-studied HLA-B-restricted CMV epitopes, recently identified HLA-C-restricted CMV epitopes were also used. It was the public TCR beta signatures that indicated both CMV infection and matching HLA type.

TCRdb re-derived calls from the reads in MiXCR, one entry per CDR3 protein. The table has about 500,000 distinct CDR3 sequences, roughly a third seen once. Trimming left V 2 bases short and J 3 bases short, with 7 bases between. The germline V gene has CDR1 KGHDR and CDR2 SFDVKD. This CDR3 has 13 residues. General observations from the study: HLA-C-restricted CMV clonotypes gave the most frequent clonotype in two of eight donors.

This clonotype appeared a few times. Its antigen remains unknown. This clonotype was obtained from a human donor in good health (CMV status not recorded). Some clones in this sample may be carry-over from other donors' samples. The chain uses TRBV24-1 and TRBJ2-7; the D is unclear. Specimen: cultured PBMCs, collected from culture after CMV antigen stimulation. This chain's CDR3 is CATSDYNSYEQYF. The CDR3 DNA sequence: TGTGCCACCAGTGATTATAACAGCTACGAGCAGTACTTC.